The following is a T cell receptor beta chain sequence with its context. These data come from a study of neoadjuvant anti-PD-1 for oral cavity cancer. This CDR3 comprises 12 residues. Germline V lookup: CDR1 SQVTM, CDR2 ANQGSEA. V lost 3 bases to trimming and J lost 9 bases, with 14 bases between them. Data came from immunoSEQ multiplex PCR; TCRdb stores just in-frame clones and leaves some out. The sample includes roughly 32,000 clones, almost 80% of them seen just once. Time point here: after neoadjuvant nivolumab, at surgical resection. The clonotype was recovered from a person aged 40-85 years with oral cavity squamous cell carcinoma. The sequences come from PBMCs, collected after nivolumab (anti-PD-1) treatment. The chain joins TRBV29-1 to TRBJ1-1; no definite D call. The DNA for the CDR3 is TGCAGCGTTGATAGGACTATTGGTAAAGCTTTCTTT. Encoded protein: CSVDRTIGKAFF.